The 9 T cell receptor beta chains given below trace back to one sample, sequenced in a study of T cell changes during pregnancy in multiple sclerosis (dated by TCRdb to between 2017 and 2020). Libraries were made using the immunoSEQ multiplex PCR assay. Drawn from immuneACCESS, this table holds only the in-frame rearrangements with V and J called that TCRdb kept. Clones are partly lost; checked studies trace under half to an unresolved V gene and leave the rest unexplained. In all, the sample holds nearly 110,000 clones, and 85% to 95% of those were seen once. Around 0.8% of the sample is held by the ten biggest clonotypes. Material: peripheral blood, obtained in the third trimester of pregnancy. Receptor source: a female donor in good health, enrolled as a control in a pregnancy study.

The chain has TRBV6-5 and TRBJ1-3; TRBD1 is a possible D gene (6 bases). The germline CDR1 and CDR2 sequences are MNHEY and SVGAGI. The CDR3 is made up of 15 amino acids. V shed 5 bases and J shed 4 bases, with 15 bases lying between them. Here the CDR3 reads CASSTGSLEGNTIYF. The CDR3 DNA follows: TGTGCCAGCAGTACAGGGAGCTTGGAAGGAAACACCATATATTTT.

The chain employs TRBV5-4 and TRBJ1-2; 7 nucleotides align to TRBD1. The V gene's germline CDR1 is SGHNT and CDR2 YYREEE (reference sequence). The CDR3 runs 16 residues. V shed 4 bases and J 4 bases; nucleotides not matched to a gene: 13. The CDR3 DNA reads TGTGCCAGCAGCCTAGGAGGGACAGCAGGCTTCTATGGCTACACCTTC. This codes for CASSLGGTAGFYGYTF.

This chain uses TRBV7-9 with TRBJ1-2; tentatively, D is TRBD1 (6 bases). The CDR3 is 15 amino acids. Trimming pared 1 base from V and 6 bases from J, leaving 15 bases between. Per germline, CDR1 SEHNR and CDR2 FQNEAQ (reference sequence). This CDR3 reads CASSLDEGGDHGYTF. The CDR3 DNA reads as TGTGCCAGCAGCTTAGATGAAGGGGGAGACCATGGCTACACCTTC.

CDR3 bases: TGTGCCAGCAGCGACCGACAGGGCCAATCACCCCTCCACTTT. Translating it yields CASSDRQGQSPLHF. V is TRBV7-8 and J is TRBJ1-6, with 7 bases matching TRBD1. CDR3 size: 14 residues. Germline CDR1 is SGHVS and CDR2 is FQNEAQ. V gave up 5 bases and J gave up 10 bases; unmatched junction bases: 8. Full variable domain (missing parts from reference TRBV7-8 and TRBJ1-6): GAGVSQSPRYKVAKRGQDVALRCDPISGHVSLFWYQQALGQGPEFLTYFQNEAQLDKSGLPSDRFFAERPEGSVSTLKIQRTQQEDSAVYLCASSDRQGQSPLHFGNGTRLTVT.

The V call is TRBV27, the J call TRBJ1-3; no firm D call. This CDR3 contains 13 residues. The germline V gene encodes CDR1 MNHEY and CDR2 SMNVEV (reference sequence). Trimming pared 5 bases from V and 0 bases from J, leaving 5 bases between. CDR3 sequence: CASSELSGNTIYF. CDR3 nucleotides: TGTGCCAGCAGTGAACTCTCTGGAAACACCATATATTTT.

The gene calls are TRBV9 and TRBJ1-4; possibly TRBD1 for D (6 bases). V lost 3 bases to trimming and J lost 4 bases, with 16 bases between them. The CDR3 runs to 16 residues. CDR1 and CDR2 (germline): SGDLS, YYNGEE. This chain's CDR3 is CASSAAQGMGNEKLFF. The CDR3 nucleotides read TGTGCCAGCAGCGCGGCCCAGGGGATGGGTAATGAAAAACTGTTTTTT.

The V call is TRBV6-1, the J call TRBJ2-7; the D gene is possibly TRBD1 (6 bases). V dropped 2 bases and J dropped 5 bases, with 16 bases sitting between them. Germline CDR1 reads MNHNS; CDR2 reads SASEGT. This CDR3 spans 15 amino acids. CDR3: CASSESIGRGHEQYF. The CDR3 bases are TGTGCCAGCAGTGAATCGATTGGCAGGGGCCACGAGCAGTACTTC.

The chain is built from TRBV4-1 and TRBJ1-2; TRBD1 might be the D (5 bases). Germline V lookup: CDR1 MGHRA, CDR2 YSYEKL. CDR3 length: 12 residues. Trimming shortened V by 0 bases and J by 8 bases, and 7 bases separated the two germline ends. The CDR3 spells CASSQERGGYTF. CDR3 DNA: TGCGCCAGCAGCCAAGAAAGGGGAGGCTACACCTTC.

The CDR3 spells CASSPNTGQMYEQYF. The CDR3 DNA is TGCGCCAGCAGCCCAAATACGGGACAGATGTACGAGCAGTACTTC. This chain joins TRBV5-1 and TRBJ2-7, with 7 bases aligning to TRBD1. In germline, CDR1 is SGHRS, CDR2 YFSETQ. Trimming took 4 bases from V and 4 from J; bases not matched to a gene: 11. The length of the CDR3 is 15 residues.